The clone carrying this T cell receptor (beta chain) appeared many times. Looked up from germline, CDR1 is SEHNR and CDR2 is FQNEAQ (reference sequence). The junction had 5 bases not matched to a gene; V was cut back by 5 bases and J by 5 bases. The CDR3 is made up of 13 amino acids. The data stem from a study of patients and donors after allogeneic stem cell transplantation. One entry per CDR3 protein results from TCRdb running MiXCR on the RT-PCR reads. This sample has approximately 90,000 distinct CDR3 sequences; less than 5% occur once, and the top ten carry 2.5% to 3%. V and J are TRBV7-9 and TRBJ1-1; 7 bases agree with TRBD1. What was sequenced was blood, either unsorted or a sorted T cell fraction (not recorded which). This TCR was sampled from a human donor who was either an allogeneic HSCT recipient or a stem cell or donor lymphocyte infusion donor (not recorded which). It is not recorded whose cells these are; they may come from a transplant donor. Here the CDR3 DNA reads TGTGCCAGCAGCCCGGCAGGGGGGACTGAAGCTTTCTTT. Protein product: CASSPAGGTEAFF.